The text below deals with one T cell receptor (beta chain). The target antigen is unknown. Tagging with unique molecular identifiers was a feature of the TCR beta cDNA libraries. It was from roughly 1.1 to 9.2 million T cells that around 500,000 cDNA molecules came. Using its own MiXCR run on the PCR reads, TCRdb lists one record per CDR3 protein. The data contain about 770,000 distinct CDR3 sequences, more than 45% of them singletons. The data were taken from a study of post-analysis software for immune sequencing data. Points from the study as a whole: Those samples that were prepared in the same batch co-clustered strongly by F measure.

The clonotype was recovered from a girl between 5 and 17 years old with multiple sclerosis. The sequencing input was blood.

This CDR3 reads CASRSGQQNTEAFF. DNA of the CDR3: TGTGCCAGCAGGTCGGGACAGCAGAACACTGAAGCTTTCTTT. The gene calls are TRBV27 and TRBJ1-1; the match to TRBD1 covers 7 bases. V shed 6 bases, J shed 1 base, and the junction held 5 bases outside the gene matches. This CDR3 is 14 amino acids long. CDR1 MNHEY and CDR2 SMNVEV come from the germline V gene (reference sequence).